Below, one T cell receptor beta chain is given with its context. The data originate from a study of T cell changes during pregnancy in multiple sclerosis. Here immunoSEQ multiplex PCR was the method, and the copy in TCRdb shows in-frame clones only, minus some. The data contain about 68,000 clones, roughly nine tenths of them seen just once; the ten biggest clones take up around 1.3%. Germline loops: CDR1 KGHSY, CDR2 FQNENV. The CDR3 has 15 amino acids. With 0 bases removed from V and 2 bases from J, the gap between germline ends came to 7 bases. The starting material was peripheral blood, obtained in the second trimester of pregnancy. The V call is TRBV16, the J call TRBJ1-4; possible D gene TRBD1, 5 bases. The TCR originated in a female donor in good health, enrolled as a control in a pregnancy study. The CDR3 sequence is CASSQSPGTNEKLFF. The CDR3 DNA reads TGTGCCAGCAGCCAATCTCCAGGGACTAATGAAAAACTGTTTTTT.